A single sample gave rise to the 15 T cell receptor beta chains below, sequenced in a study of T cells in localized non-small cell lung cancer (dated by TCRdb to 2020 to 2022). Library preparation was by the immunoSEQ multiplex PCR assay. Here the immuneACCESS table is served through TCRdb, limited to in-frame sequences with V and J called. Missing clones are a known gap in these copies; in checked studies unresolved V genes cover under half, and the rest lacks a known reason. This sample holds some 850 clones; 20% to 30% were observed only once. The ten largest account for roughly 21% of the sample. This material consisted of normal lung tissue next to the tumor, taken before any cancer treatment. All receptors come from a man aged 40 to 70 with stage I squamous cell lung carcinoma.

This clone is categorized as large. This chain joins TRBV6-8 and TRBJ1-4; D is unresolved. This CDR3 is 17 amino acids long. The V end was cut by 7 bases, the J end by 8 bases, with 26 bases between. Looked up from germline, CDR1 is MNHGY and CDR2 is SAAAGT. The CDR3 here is CASMPALGLPGGEKLFF. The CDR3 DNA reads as TGTGCCAGCATGCCAGCTCTCGGACTGCCGGGAGGCGAAAAACTGTTTTTT.

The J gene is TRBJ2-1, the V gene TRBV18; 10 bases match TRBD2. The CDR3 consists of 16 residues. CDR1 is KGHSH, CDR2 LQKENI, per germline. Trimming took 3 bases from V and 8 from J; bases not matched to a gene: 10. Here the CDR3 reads CASSPSAAGGRDEQFF. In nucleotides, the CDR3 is TGTGCCAGCTCACCCAGCGCAGCGGGGGGGCGGGATGAGCAGTTCTTC.

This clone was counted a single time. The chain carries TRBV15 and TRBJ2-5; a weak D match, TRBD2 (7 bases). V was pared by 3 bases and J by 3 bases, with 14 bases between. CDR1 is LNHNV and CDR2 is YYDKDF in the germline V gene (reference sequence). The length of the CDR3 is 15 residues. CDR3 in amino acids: CATSRGGGGKETQYF. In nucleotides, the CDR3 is TGTGCCACCAGCAGGGGGGGCGGGGGCAAAGAGACCCAGTACTTC.

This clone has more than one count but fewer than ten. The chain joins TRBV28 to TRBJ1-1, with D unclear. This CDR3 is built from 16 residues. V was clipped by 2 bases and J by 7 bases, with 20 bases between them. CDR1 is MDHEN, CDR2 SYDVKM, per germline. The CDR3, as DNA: TGTGCCAGCAGTTTAGGAAGGGTGGGCCAGAGGGATGAAGCTTTCTTT. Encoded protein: CASSLGRVGQRDEAFF.

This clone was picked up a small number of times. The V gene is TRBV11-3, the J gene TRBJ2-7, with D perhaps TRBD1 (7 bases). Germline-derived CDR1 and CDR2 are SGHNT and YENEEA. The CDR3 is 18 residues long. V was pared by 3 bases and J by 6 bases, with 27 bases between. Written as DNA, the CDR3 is TGTGCCAGCAGCTTGTATCGGTTCGCGGGACAGCCACGAGGCGAGCAGTACTTC. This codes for CASSLYRFAGQPRGEQYF.

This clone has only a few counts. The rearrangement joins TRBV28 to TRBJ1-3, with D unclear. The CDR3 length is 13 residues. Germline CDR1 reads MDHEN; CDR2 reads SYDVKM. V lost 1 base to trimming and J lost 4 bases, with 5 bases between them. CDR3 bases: TGTGCCAGCAGTTTATTACAGGGAAACACCATATATTTT. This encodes CASSLLQGNTIYF.

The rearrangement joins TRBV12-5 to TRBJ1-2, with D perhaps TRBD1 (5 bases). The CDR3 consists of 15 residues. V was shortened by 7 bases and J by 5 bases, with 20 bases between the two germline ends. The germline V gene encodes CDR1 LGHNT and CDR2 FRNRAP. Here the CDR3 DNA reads TGTGCTAGTGCGGGAGATTTGGACACCGGATATGGCTACACCTTC. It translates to CASAGDLDTGYGYTF.

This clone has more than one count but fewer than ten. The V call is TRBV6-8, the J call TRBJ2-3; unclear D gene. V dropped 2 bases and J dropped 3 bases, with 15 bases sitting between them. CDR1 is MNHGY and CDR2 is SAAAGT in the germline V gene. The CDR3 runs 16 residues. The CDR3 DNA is TGTGCCAGCAGTTACCCTTCCGCCAGTGGTACAGATACGCAGTATTTT. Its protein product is CASSYPSASGTDTQYF.

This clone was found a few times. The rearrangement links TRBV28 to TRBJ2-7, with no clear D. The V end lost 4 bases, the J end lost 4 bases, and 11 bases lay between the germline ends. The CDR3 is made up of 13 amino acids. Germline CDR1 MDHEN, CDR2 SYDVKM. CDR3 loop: CASSSNIRYEQYF. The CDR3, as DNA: TGTGCCAGCAGTTCGAATATCAGGTACGAGCAGTACTTC.

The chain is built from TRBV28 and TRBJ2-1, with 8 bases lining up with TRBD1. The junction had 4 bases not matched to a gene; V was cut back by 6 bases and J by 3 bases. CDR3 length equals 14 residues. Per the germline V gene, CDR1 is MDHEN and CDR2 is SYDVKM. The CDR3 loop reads CASREGQDYNEQFF. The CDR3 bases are TGTGCCAGCAGAGAGGGACAGGACTACAATGAGCAGTTCTTC.

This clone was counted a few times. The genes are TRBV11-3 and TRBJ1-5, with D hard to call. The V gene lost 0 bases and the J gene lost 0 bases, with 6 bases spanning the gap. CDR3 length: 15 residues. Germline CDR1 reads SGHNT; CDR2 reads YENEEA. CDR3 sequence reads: CASSLEGYSNQPQHF. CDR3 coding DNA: TGTGCCAGCAGCTTAGAGGGTTATAGCAATCAGCCCCAGCATTTT.

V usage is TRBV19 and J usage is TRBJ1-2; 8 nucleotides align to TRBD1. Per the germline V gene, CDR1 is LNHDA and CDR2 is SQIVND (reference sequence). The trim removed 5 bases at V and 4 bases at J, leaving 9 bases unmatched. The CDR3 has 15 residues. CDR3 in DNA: TGTGCCAGTAGTGTCCCAGGGGGCGCAGGCTATGGCTACACCTTC. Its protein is CASSVPGGAGYGYTF.

The CDR3 DNA follows: TGTGCCAGCAGTGCGGAGAGGGGTGATCAGCCCCAGCATTTT. Translation gives CASSAERGDQPQHF. The chain couples TRBV9 to TRBJ1-5; possibly TRBD1 for D (5 bases). The V gene lost 5 bases and the J gene lost 5 bases, with 14 bases spanning the gap. CDR1 and CDR2 (germline): SGDLS, YYNGEE. This CDR3 contains 14 residues. Variable domain in full (rest from reference TRBV9 and TRBJ1-5): DSGVTQTPKHLITATGQRVTLRCSPRSGDLSVYWYQQSLDQGLQFLIQYYNGEERAKGNILERFSAQQFPDLHSELNLSSLELGDSALYFCASSAERGDQPQHFGDGTRLSIL.

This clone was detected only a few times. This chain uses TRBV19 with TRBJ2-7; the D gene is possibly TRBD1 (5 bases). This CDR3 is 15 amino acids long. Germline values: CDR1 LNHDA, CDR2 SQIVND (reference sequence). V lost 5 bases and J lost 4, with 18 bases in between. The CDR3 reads CASSWSSDTLYEQYF. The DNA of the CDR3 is TGTGCCAGTAGTTGGAGCTCGGACACATTGTACGAGCAGTACTTC.

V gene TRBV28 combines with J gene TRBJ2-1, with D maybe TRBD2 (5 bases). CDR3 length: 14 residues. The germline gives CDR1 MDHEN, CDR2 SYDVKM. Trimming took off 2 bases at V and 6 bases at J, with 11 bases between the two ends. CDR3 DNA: TGTGCCAGCAGTTTACAGGACTGGCCCAATGAGCAGTTCTTC. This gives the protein CASSLQDWPNEQFF.